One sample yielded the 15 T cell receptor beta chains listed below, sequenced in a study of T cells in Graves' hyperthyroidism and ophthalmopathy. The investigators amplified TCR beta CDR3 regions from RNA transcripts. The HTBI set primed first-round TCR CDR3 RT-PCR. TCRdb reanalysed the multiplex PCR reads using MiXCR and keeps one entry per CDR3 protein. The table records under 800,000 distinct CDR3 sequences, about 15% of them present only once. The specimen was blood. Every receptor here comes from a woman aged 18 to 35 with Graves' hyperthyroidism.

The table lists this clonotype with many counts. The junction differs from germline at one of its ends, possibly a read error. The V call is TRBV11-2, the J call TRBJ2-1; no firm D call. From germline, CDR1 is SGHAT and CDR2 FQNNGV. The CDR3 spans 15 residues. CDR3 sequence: CASSLSGLVGNEQFF. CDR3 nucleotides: TGTGCTAGCAGCTTAAGTGGTCTAGTCGGCAATGAGCAGTTCTTC.

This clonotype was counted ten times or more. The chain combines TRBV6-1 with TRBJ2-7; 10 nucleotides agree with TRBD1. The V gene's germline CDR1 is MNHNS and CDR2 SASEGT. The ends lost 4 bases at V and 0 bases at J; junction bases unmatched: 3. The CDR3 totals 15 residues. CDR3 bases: TGTGCCAGCAGTGCCGGGACAGGGGTCTCCTACGAGCAGTACTTC. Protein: CASSAGTGVSYEQYF.

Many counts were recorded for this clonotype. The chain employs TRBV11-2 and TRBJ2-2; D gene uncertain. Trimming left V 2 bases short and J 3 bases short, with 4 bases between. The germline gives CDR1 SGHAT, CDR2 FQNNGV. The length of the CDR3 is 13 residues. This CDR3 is CASSLQYTGELFF. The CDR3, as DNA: TGTGCCAGCAGCTTACAGTACACCGGGGAGCTGTTTTTT.

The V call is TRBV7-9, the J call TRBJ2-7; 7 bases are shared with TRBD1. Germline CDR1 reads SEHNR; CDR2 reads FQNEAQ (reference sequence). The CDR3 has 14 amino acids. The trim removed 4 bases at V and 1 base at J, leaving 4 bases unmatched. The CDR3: CASSWDSQSYEQYF. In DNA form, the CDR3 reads TGTGCCAGCAGCTGGGACAGCCAGTCCTACGAGCAGTACTTC.

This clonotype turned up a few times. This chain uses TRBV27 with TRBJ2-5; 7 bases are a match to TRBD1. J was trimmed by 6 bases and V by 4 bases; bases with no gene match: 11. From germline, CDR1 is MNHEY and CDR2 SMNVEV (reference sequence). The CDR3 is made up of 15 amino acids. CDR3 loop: CASSSTGTASKTQYF. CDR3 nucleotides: TGTGCCAGCAGTTCAACCGGGACAGCGTCTAAGACCCAGTACTTC.

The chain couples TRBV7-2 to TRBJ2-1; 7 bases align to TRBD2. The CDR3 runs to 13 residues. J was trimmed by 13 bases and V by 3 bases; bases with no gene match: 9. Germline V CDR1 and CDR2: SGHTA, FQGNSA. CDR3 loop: CASSFRAGVEQFF. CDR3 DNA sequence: TGTGCCAGCAGCTTTCGCGCGGGAGTCGAACAGTTCTTC.

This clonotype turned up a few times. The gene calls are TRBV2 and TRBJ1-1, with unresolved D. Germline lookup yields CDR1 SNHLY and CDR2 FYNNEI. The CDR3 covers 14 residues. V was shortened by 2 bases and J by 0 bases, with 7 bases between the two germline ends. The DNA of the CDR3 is TGTGCCAGCAGTGAAAGTCAGGTGAACACTGAAGCTTTCTTT. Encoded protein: CASSESQVNTEAFF.

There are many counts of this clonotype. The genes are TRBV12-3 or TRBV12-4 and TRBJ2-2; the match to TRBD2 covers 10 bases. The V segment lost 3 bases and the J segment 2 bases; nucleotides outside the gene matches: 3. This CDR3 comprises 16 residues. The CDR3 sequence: CASSFRTSGNTGELFF. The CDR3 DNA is TGTGCCAGCAGTTTCAGGACTAGCGGAAACACCGGGGAGCTGTTTTTT.

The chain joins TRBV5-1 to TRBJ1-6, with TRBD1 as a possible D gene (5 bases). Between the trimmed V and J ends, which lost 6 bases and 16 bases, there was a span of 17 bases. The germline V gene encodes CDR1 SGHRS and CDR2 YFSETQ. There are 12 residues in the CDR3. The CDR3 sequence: CASMQQDGSLHF. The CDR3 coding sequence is TGCGCCAGCATGCAACAGGATGGGTCACTCCACTTT.

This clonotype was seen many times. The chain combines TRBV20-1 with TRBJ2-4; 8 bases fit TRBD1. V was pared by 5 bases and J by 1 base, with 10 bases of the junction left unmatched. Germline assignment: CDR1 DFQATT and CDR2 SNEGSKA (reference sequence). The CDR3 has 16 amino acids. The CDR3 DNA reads TGCAGTGCTCTATCGGACAGGGCGATGGCCAAAAACATTCAGTACTTC. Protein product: CSALSDRAMAKNIQYF.

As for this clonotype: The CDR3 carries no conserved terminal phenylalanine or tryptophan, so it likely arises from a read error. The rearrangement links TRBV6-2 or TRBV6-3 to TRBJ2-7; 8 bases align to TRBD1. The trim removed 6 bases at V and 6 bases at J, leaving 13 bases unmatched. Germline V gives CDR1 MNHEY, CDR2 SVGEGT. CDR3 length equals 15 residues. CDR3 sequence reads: CASSSRGLRLSEQYL. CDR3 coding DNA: TGTGCCAGCAGCTCCAGGGGGCTCCGACTTAGCGAGCAGTACCTC.

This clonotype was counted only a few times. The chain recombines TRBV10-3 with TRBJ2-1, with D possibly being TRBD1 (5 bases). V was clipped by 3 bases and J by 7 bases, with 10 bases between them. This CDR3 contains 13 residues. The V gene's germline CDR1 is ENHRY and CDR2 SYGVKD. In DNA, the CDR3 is TGTGCCATCAGTGACGGCAGGGTGAATGAGCAGTTCTTC. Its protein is CAISDGRVNEQFF.

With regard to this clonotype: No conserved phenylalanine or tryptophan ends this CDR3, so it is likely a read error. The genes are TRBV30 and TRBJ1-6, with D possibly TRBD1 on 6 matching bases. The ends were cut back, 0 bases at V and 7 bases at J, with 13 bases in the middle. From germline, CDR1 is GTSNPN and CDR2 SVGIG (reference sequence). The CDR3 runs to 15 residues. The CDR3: CAWSVGGRSNSPLHL. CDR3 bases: TGTGCCTGGAGTGTTGGGGGGCGATCGAATTCACCCCTCCACTTA.

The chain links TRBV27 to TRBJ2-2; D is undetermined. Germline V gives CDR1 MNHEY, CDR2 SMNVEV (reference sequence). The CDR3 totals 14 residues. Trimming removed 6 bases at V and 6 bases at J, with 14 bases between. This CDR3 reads CASRVGFGAGELFF. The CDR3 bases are TGTGCCAGCAGGGTGGGGTTTGGGGCCGGGGAGCTGTTTTTT.

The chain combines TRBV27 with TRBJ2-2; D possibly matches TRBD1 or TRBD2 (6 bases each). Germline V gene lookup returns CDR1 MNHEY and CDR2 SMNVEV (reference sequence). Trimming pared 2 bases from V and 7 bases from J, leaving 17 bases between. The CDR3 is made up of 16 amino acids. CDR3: CASSLGVWGANGELFF. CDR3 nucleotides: TGTGCCAGCAGTTTAGGGGTTTGGGGGGCGAACGGGGAGCTGTTTTTT.